The 13 T cell receptor beta chains below all came from one sample that was sequenced in a study of early T cells in non-severe SARS-CoV-2 infection. One entry per CDR3 protein, called by TCRdb with MiXCR from the 5' RACE reads. Of tens of thousands of distinct CDR3 sequences in the sample, 8.9% were seen once. The sequencing sample was made of whole blood. All receptors come from an adult who was a healthcare worker with PCR-confirmed SARS-CoV-2 infection or an uninfected control (not recorded which).

In DNA, the CDR3 is TGTGCCAGCAGTGAAGCGGAGACAGGGCTAAGCAATCAGCCCCAGCATTTT. It translates to CASSEAETGLSNQPQHF. The chain couples TRBV6-1 to TRBJ1-5; 7 bases fit TRBD1. This CDR3 has 17 amino acids. Per germline, CDR1 MNHNS and CDR2 SASEGT. Trimming took 0 bases from V and 1 from J; bases not matched to a gene: 6.

This clonotype has just a few counts. The chain is built from TRBV21-1 and TRBJ2-1; TRBD2, the table's D call, was not compared with the DNA. TRBV21-1 is deemed a pseudogene. The CDR3 covers 14 residues. The CDR3 bases are TGTGCCAGCAGCAAAGTCCAGGGCCCCACGGAGCAGTTCTTC. It encodes CASSKVQGPTEQFF.

This clonotype was picked up many times. The chain recombines TRBV4-3 with TRBJ2-3; possibly TRBD1 for D (5 bases). The V end was cut by 0 bases, the J end by 6 bases, with 16 bases between. This CDR3 comprises 16 residues. The germline CDR1 and CDR2 sequences are LGHNA and YSLEER. The CDR3 here is CASSQDSLGASDTQYF. CDR3 DNA sequence: TGCGCCAGCAGCCAAGATAGCCTTGGGGCCTCGGATACGCAGTATTTT.

In this sample, this clonotype turned up many times. The chain links TRBV4-2 to TRBJ2-3; the D is unclear. The V gene lost 0 bases and the J gene lost 2 bases, with 18 bases spanning the gap. The CDR3 is made up of 18 amino acids. The germline V gene encodes CDR1 LGHNA and CDR2 YNFKEQ. CDR3 protein: CASSQDALTTPHTDTQYF. The CDR3, as DNA: TGTGCCAGCAGCCAAGATGCCCTGACAACTCCCCACACAGATACGCAGTATTTT.

This clonotype was recorded at least ten times. The chain joins TRBV13 to TRBJ2-1, with 15 nucleotides matching TRBD2. V was clipped by 5 bases and J by 4 bases; unmatched bases: 3. Looked up from germline, CDR1 is PRHDT and CDR2 is FYEKMQ (reference sequence). The length of the CDR3 is 16 residues. The DNA for the CDR3 is TGTGCCAGCAGCCCGGGACTAGCGGGAGGTTACAATGAGCAGTTCTTC. This gives the protein CASSPGLAGGYNEQFF.

This clonotype was detected ten times or more. The rearrangement links TRBV20-1 to TRBJ2-7, with 9 bases fitting TRBD2. From germline, CDR1 is DFQATT and CDR2 SNEGSKA (reference sequence). V shed 5 bases, J shed 2 bases, and the junction held 7 bases outside the gene matches. The CDR3 consists of 14 residues. CDR3 residues: CSASVGLATYEQYF. The CDR3 DNA reads as TGCAGTGCTTCAGTCGGACTAGCGACCTACGAGCAGTACTTC.

This clonotype was seen ten or more times. The chain recombines TRBV7-6 with TRBJ2-6, with 8 bases identical to TRBD1. Germline V gives CDR1 SGHVS, CDR2 FNYEAQ. The CDR3 contains 19 residues. With V trimmed by 0 bases and J by 3 bases, 10 bases remained unmatched. The CDR3 loop is CASSLAGQGVRVGANVLTF. The CDR3 DNA follows: TGTGCCAGCAGCTTAGCCGGACAGGGCGTTCGTGTTGGGGCCAACGTCCTGACTTTC.

This clonotype was picked up many times. The chain uses TRBV20-1 and TRBJ2-7, with TRBD1 matching 9 bases. This CDR3 has 12 residues. V shed 6 bases, J shed 7 bases, and the junction held 7 bases outside the gene matches. Germline CDR1 reads DFQATT; CDR2 reads SNEGSKA (reference sequence). The CDR3 sequence: CSARTGEREQYF. CDR3 sequence (DNA): TGCAGTGCCCGGACAGGGGAGAGGGAGCAGTACTTC.

This clonotype came up many times. The genes are TRBV7-3 and TRBJ2-5; 7 nucleotides align to TRBD1. The germline V gene has CDR1 SGHTA and CDR2 FQGTGA. Losses at the gene ends were 5 bases for V and 4 bases for J; bases not matched to a gene: 7. This CDR3 is 14 amino acids long. CDR3 bases: TGTGCCAGCAGCGACGGACAGGTCCCAGAGACCCAGTACTTC. Translation: CASSDGQVPETQYF.

This clonotype was observed once. J is TRBJ2-7 and V is TRBV6-2 or TRBV6-3, with no clear D. V lost 0 bases, J lost 9 bases, and 12 bases lay in between. The CDR3 is made up of 13 amino acids. CDR1 is MNHEY, CDR2 SVGEGT, per germline. CDR3 sequence (DNA): TGTGCCAGCAGTTACTCCAACATAATCGGGCAGTACTTC. Encoded protein: CASSYSNIIGQYF.

In the case of this clonotype: No conserved phenylalanine or tryptophan is present at the end of the CDR3, so a read error is the likely explanation. The rearrangement uses TRBV9 and TRBJ1-1, with D possibly being TRBD1 (6 bases). This CDR3 comprises 15 residues. Trimming pared 0 bases from V and 7 bases from J, leaving 16 bases between. CDR1 and CDR2 (germline): SGDLS, YYNGEE. This CDR3 reads CASSVGMSQGGEAFL. In DNA, the CDR3 is TGTGCCAGCAGCGTAGGAATGTCACAGGGAGGTGAAGCTTTCCTT.

This clonotype was counted many times. The V gene is TRBV28, the J gene TRBJ2-7; 10 bases agree with TRBD1. The CDR3 contains 13 residues. The germline CDR1 and CDR2 sequences are MDHEN and SYDVKM. J lost 4 bases, V lost 8 bases, and 5 bases had no gene match. CDR3 nucleotide sequence: TGTGCCAGCGCCCAGGGACAGGGGTACGAGCAGTACTTC. The encoded protein is CASAQGQGYEQYF.

This chain uses TRBV7-2 with TRBJ2-5; D is uncertain. CDR3 length: 13 amino acids. From germline, CDR1 is SGHTA and CDR2 FQGNSA. V gave up 0 bases and J gave up 5 bases, with 7 bases separating them. The CDR3 bases are TGTGCCAGCAGCTTAGCCAGACGGGAGACCCAGTACTTC. It specifies CASSLARRETQYF.